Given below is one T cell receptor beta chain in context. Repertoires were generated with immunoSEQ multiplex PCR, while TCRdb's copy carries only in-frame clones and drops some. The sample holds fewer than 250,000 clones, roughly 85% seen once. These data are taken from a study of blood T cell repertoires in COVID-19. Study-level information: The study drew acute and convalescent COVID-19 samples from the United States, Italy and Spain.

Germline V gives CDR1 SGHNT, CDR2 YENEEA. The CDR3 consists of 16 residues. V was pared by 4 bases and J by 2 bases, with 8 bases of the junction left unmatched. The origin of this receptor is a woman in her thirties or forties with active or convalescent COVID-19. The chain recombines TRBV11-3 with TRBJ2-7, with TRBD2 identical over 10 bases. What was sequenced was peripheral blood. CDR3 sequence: CASSSFSGRTPYEQYF. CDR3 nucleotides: TGTGCCAGCAGCTCATTTAGCGGGAGGACTCCCTACGAGCAGTACTTC.